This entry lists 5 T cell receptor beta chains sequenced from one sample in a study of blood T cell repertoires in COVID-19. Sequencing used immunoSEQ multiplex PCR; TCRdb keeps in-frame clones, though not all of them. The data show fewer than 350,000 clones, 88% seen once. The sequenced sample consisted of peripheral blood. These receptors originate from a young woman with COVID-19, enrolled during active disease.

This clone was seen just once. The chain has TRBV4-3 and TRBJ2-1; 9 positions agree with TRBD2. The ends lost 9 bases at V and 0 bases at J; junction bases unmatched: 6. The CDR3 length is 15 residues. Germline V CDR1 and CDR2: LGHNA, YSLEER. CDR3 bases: TGCGCCAGTTCCAGCGGGGGGAGCTCCTACAATGAGCAGTTCTTC. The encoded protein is CASSSGGSSYNEQFF.

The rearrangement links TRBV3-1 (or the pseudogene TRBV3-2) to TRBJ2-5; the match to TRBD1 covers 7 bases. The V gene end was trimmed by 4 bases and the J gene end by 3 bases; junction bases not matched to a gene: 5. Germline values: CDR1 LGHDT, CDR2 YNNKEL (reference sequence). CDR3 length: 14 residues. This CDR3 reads CASSLGGREETQYF. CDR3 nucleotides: TGTGCCAGCAGCCTAGGGGGCCGGGAAGAGACCCAGTACTTC.

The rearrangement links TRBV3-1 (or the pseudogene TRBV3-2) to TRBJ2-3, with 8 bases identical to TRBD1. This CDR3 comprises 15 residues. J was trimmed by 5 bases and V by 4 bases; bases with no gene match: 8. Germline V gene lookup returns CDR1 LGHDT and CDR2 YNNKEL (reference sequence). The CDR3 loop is CASSPLGQGKDTQYF. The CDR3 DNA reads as TGTGCCAGCAGCCCCCTCGGACAGGGAAAAGATACGCAGTATTTT.

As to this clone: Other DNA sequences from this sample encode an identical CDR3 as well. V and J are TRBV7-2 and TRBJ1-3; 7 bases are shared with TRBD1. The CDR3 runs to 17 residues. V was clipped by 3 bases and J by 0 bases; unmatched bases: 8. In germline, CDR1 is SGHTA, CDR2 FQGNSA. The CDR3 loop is CASSLRTGGFSGNTIYF. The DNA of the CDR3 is TGTGCCAGCAGCTTGAGGACAGGCGGCTTCTCTGGAAACACCATATATTTT.

The CDR3 region has the DNA TGTGCCAGCAGTGAAACTAGCTTTAGCTACAATGAGCAGTTCTTC. It yields the protein CASSETSFSYNEQFF. This rearrangement joins TRBV27 to TRBJ2-1; tentatively, D is TRBD2 (6 bases). The germline V gene encodes CDR1 MNHEY and CDR2 SMNVEV (reference sequence). The CDR3 is made up of 15 amino acids. Trimming stripped 5 bases from V and 3 bases from J, with 14 bases between.